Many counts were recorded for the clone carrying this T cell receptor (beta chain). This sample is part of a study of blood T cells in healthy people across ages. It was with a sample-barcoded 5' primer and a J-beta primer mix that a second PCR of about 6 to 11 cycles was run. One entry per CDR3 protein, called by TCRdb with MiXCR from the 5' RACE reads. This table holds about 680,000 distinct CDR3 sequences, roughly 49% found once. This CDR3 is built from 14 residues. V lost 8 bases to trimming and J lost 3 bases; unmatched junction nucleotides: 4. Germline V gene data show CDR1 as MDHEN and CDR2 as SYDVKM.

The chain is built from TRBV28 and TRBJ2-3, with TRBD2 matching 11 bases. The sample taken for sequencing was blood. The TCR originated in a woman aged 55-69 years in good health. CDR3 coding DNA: TGTGCCAGCTCACTAGCGGGGGAAACAGATACGCAGTATTTT. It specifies CASSLAGETDTQYF.